This TCR beta chain was captured in a study of blood T cell repertoires in COVID-19. Germline V gene lookup returns CDR1 SNHLY and CDR2 FYNNEI. The CDR3 is 13 amino acids. V lost 4 bases to trimming and J lost 9 bases; unmatched junction nucleotides: 6. This table comes from immunoSEQ multiplex PCR, and its TCRdb copy is limited to in-frame clones, with some not included. This sample carries 250,000 to 350,000 clones, approximately 85% of them seen once, and the ten largest clones take 9.4%. The sample was peripheral blood. This chain joins TRBV2 and TRBJ1-3; TRBD1 agrees at 7 bases. This clonotype was sampled from a man aged 18 to 30 with active or convalescent COVID-19. CDR3 sequence (DNA): TGTGCCAGCAGTGCCGACAGGGAGAGCACCATATATTTT. This translates into CASSADRESTIYF. Full variable domain (outside the CDR3, taken from reference TRBV2 and TRBJ1-3): EPEVTQTPSHQVTQMGQEVILRCVPISNHLYFYWYRQILGQKVEFLVSFYNNEISEKSEIFDDQFSVERPDGSNFTLKIRSTKLEDSAMYFCASSADRESTIYFGEGSWLTVV.